Many counts were recorded for the clone carrying this T cell receptor (beta chain). As yet, its antigen is unknown. Regarding time point: persistent/refractory GD, antithyroid drugs over 5 years with positive TRAb. RNA from PBMCs was the source of the TCR library. CDR3 size: 18 residues. Germline V lookup: CDR1 MNHEY, CDR2 SVGAGI. Trimming took 4 bases from V and 3 from J; bases not matched to a gene: 7. The data stem from a study of regulatory T cells in long-lasting Graves disease. Study findings and constraints: The sample size was small, and this may have reduced accuracy. In persistent patients, shared public clonotypes (under 3,000) outnumbered those in new patients (almost 1,000).

CDR3 regions were amplified by Arm-PCR using iRepertoire HTBI primers to build TCR beta libraries. As handled by the study authors: Sequenced samples collectively carried some 60 TRBV and about 15 TRBJ segments. TCRdb itself ran the multiplex PCR reads through MiXCR, one entry per CDR3 protein. For this entry, the V and J calls and clone size follow TCRdb and not the study's own pipeline. The sample consists of hundreds of thousands of distinct CDR3 sequences, around 20% of them appearing once. The receptor comes from a female donor with Graves disease. Sequencing was performed on peripheral blood mononuclear cells (PBMCs), taken when the disease was refractory, from a patient treated with antithyroid drugs. This chain links TRBV6-5 with TRBJ2-2; 14 nucleotides align to TRBD2. The CDR3: CASSSRTSGRHDTGELFF. The CDR3 coding sequence is TGTGCCAGCAGTTCCCGGACTAGCGGGAGGCACGACACCGGGGAGCTGTTTTTT.